Listed below are T cell receptor beta chains from one sample, sequenced in a study of sequential checkpoint blockade in melanoma. The data were produced by immunoSEQ multiplex PCR, yet TCRdb's version contains in-frame clones alone and is incomplete. The sample records about 21,000 clones, 70% to 90% being singletons. The sequenced sample was CD8+ T cells sorted from blood (inferred from file names), obtained from a patient given nivolumab and ipilimumab in sequence. These receptors were obtained from a human donor with melanoma. CDR3s leave out the opening cysteine and the closing phenylalanine or tryptophan.

v_gene,j_gene,CDR3aa
TRBV7-8,TRBJ2-7,ASSSTSGELNEQY
TRBV5-1,TRBJ2-7,ASSFRGGNYEQY
TRBV5-6,TRBJ2-7,ASSLGLAGPYEQY
TRBV2,TRBJ2-7,ASGEGHRSYEQY
TRBV9,TRBJ2-1,ASSTSWSSYNEQF
TRBV7-8,TRBJ2-5,ASSVDGVLAGLETQY
TRBV7-3,TRBJ2-6,ASTQGQVMSGANVLT
TRBV6-6,TRBJ1-1,ASLQGGTEAF
TRBV5-5,TRBJ2-7,ASSLNVGRSSYEQY
TRBV6-5,TRBJ2-7,ASSPLAGGSHEQY
TRBV7-9,TRBJ2-7,ASSSWLAGDYEQY
TRBV16,TRBJ1-1,ASSQFQGPDEAF
TRBV30,TRBJ2-6,ALYSGANVLT
TRBV6-5,TRBJ2-1,ASSYQPSGVDEQF
TRBV11-2,TRBJ1-1,ASSLERGGAF
TRBV9,TRBJ1-2,ASSPRPGGYGYT
TRBV6-5,TRBJ1-1,ASSTYQGMNTEAF
TRBV29-1,TRBJ2-3,SVETPGHFPYTDTQY
TRBV7-9,TRBJ2-5,ASSKESKETQY
TRBV30,TRBJ2-5,AWGEGQGLGWGTVQETQY